The present T cell receptor (beta chain) was sequenced within a study of identical twins. Points from the study as a whole: Carriage of fewer insertions was seen in abundant cord blood beta clonotypes, whereas memory repertoires showed none.

Note on this clonotype: Its target is unknown.

Germline V CDR1 and CDR2: SGHAT, FQNNGV. Trimming at V came to 5 bases and at J to 1 base, leaving 15 bases not matched to a gene. This CDR3 spans 18 amino acids. From the 5' RACE reads, TCRdb called clonotypes with MiXCR, one entry per CDR3 protein. The data show approximately 500,000 distinct CDR3 sequences, roughly 15% seen once. This sample was shared with a second study, whose subject was yellow fever vaccine responses in identical twins.

The chain has TRBV11-2 and TRBJ2-3, with 7 nucleotides matching TRBD1. The TCR originated in a woman aged 18-29 years in good health. Source material: CD4+ T cells sorted from blood. This CDR3 reads CASSLRLTGSSRTDTQYF. The CDR3 coding sequence is TGTGCCAGCAGCCTGCGTTTGACAGGGAGCTCTCGCACAGATACGCAGTATTTT.